This entry concerns a single T cell receptor (beta chain). This record belongs to a study of blood T cell repertoires in COVID-19. Study at large: COVID-19 samples, acute and convalescent, were from the United States, Italy and Spain. PBMCs, B-cell-depleted T cells, or T cells were the source of the cDNA or gDNA that made up the material.

Assay used: immunoSEQ multiplex PCR; TCRdb lists only in-frame clones, some missing. This repertoire shows roughly 400,000 clones, more than 75% found once; its top ten account for about 2.5%. CDR3 size: 16 residues. The V end was cut by 6 bases, the J end by 4 bases, with 21 bases between. Germline V gene lookup returns CDR1 SNHLY and CDR2 FYNNEI. The specimen sequenced was peripheral blood. The clonotype originates from a woman aged 60-75 years with COVID-19, enrolled during active disease. The chain recombines TRBV2 with TRBJ1-2; D may be TRBD1 (5 bases). In DNA, the CDR3 is TGTGCCAGCAGGCCAACAGCGGGCAGGGAATTCTATGGCTACACCTTC. It encodes CASRPTAGREFYGYTF.